The clone carrying this TCR beta chain is labeled as medium-sized. This specimen belongs to a study of T cell changes during pregnancy in multiple sclerosis. Generated by immunoSEQ multiplex PCR, the TCRdb table keeps only in-frame clones and is missing some. The sample carries about 40,000 clones, more than 90% recorded once. The CDR3 consists of 18 residues. V lost 4 bases, J lost 2 bases, and 12 bases stayed unmatched. Germline CDR1 and CDR2: SEHNR and FQNEAQ (reference sequence). Source: CD8+ T cells from peripheral blood mononuclear cells, taken in the third trimester of pregnancy. The sequence came from a female donor with multiple sclerosis, enrolled in a pregnancy study. The chain is built from TRBV7-9 and TRBJ2-5; TRBD1 matches 11 bases. CDR3 nucleotide sequence: TGTGCCAGCAGCTGCCGGTACGGGGACAGGGGGTCTCAAGAGACCCAGTACTTC. Translated, it gives CASSCRYGDRGSQETQYF. Full variable domain (rest looked up from reference TRBV7-9 and TRBJ2-5): DTGVSQNPRHKITKRGQNVTFRCDPISEHNRLYWYRQTLGQGPEFLTYFQNEAQLEKSRLLSDRFSAERPKGSFSTLEIQRTEQGDSAMYLCASSCRYGDRGSQETQYFGPGTRLLVL.